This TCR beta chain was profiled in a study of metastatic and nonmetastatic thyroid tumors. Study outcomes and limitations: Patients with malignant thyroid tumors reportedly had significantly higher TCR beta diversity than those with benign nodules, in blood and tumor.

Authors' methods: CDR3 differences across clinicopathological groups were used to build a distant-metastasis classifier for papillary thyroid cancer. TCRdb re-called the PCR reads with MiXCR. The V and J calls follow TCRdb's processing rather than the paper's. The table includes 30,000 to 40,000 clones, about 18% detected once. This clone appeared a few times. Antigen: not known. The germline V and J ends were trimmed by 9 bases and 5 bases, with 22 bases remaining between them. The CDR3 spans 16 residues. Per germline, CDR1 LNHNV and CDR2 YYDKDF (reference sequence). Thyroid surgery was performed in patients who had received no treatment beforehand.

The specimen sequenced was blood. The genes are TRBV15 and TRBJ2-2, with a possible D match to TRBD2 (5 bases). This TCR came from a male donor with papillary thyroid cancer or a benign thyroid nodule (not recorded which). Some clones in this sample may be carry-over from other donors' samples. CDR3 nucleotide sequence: TGTGCCACAAGCTTTCTAGGAAAGGGCGGGACCGGGGAGCTGTTTTTT. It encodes CATSFLGKGGTGELFF.